The subject of this entry is one T cell receptor (beta chain). This CDR3 spans 13 amino acids. V was pared by 4 bases and J by 7 bases, with 10 bases between. Germline-derived CDR1 and CDR2 are PRHDT and FYEKMQ (reference sequence). Participants, about 18 to 89 years old, spanned around 26 US areas. This entry comes from a study of blood T cell repertoires in COVID-19. Background on the study: The samples span acute and convalescent COVID-19 from the United States, Italy and Spain.

Only in-frame clones appear in the TCRdb table, and some are missing; sequencing was by immunoSEQ multiplex PCR. This sample yields a few hundred thousand clones, of which about 88% are seen a single time; about 3% belongs to the top ten. This sequence joins TRBV13 and TRBJ2-2, with D unresolved. Sequences were obtained from PBMCs or T cells enriched from blood (not recorded which). The sequence derives from a young woman who had recovered from COVID-19. For the CDR3, the DNA is TGTGCCAGCAGCTCCTCTTTCGGCGGGGAGCTGTTTTTT. This translates into CASSSSFGGELFF.